The clone carrying this TCR beta chain has a count of ten or more. The data originate from a study of T cells in Graves' hyperthyroidism and ophthalmopathy. The CDR3 runs to 15 residues. Germline assignment: CDR1 MNHNS and CDR2 SASEGT. With 6 bases clipped from V and 0 bases from J, the junction kept 4 bases outside the gene matches. Amplification of TCR beta CDR3 regions used RNA as the template. During a first-round RT-PCR of the TCR CDR3, the HTBI primer set was used. One entry per CDR3 protein, called by TCRdb with MiXCR from the multiplex PCR reads. The sample lists approximately 590,000 distinct CDR3 sequences; 15% to 19% were seen once.

The clonotype originates from a woman aged 25 to 39 with Graves' hyperthyroidism. Material for sequencing was blood. The J gene is TRBJ2-3, the V gene TRBV6-1, with 9 bases fitting TRBD1. CDR3 DNA sequence: TGTGCCAGCAGCGGACAGGGGCCTAGCACAGATACGCAGTATTTT. It codes for CASSGQGPSTDTQYF.